This T cell receptor (beta chain) emerged from a study of T cells in Graves' hyperthyroidism and ophthalmopathy. TCR beta CDR3 regions were amplified from RNA transcripts. The HTBI primer set was used in a first-round RT-PCR of the TCR CDR3. TCRdb analysed the multiplex PCR reads with MiXCR anew, one entry per CDR3 protein. The sample lists a few hundred thousand distinct CDR3 sequences; roughly 19% were seen once. Clinical symptoms, serum thyroxine, TRAb, thyroid ultrasound and orbital computed tomography established diagnosis. Using around 10 ml of fresh peripheral blood, PBMCs were prepared. Germline CDR1 is PRHDT and CDR2 is FYEKMQ (reference sequence). Trimming removed 1 base from V and 6 bases from J; junction bases left unmatched: 3. The length of the CDR3 is 15 residues.

The sample was blood. The chain couples TRBV13 to TRBJ2-1; the match to TRBD1 covers 10 bases. The TCR originated in a man in his forties or fifties with Graves' ophthalmopathy. The CDR3 reads CASSLDGTGVNEQFF. The CDR3 bases are TGTGCCAGCAGCTTAGACGGGACAGGGGTCAATGAGCAGTTCTTC.